This entry describes one TCR beta chain. The use of a sample-barcoded 5' primer and a J-beta primer mix characterized a second PCR of about 7 to 12 cycles. MiXCR, applied by TCRdb to the 5' RACE reads, yields one record per CDR3 protein. The data hold about 620,000 distinct CDR3 sequences, with under 65% observed a single time. This specimen belongs to a study of blood T cells in healthy people across ages. V lost 7 bases and J lost 0; bases outside the gene matches: 5. CDR3 size: 14 residues. Material for sequencing was blood. The chain combines TRBV12-3 or TRBV12-4 with TRBJ1-2; 7 nucleotides align to TRBD1. The receptor was isolated from a woman of 80 years or more in good health. In nucleotides, the CDR3 is TGTGCCAGCACCCCCGGACAGGCTAACTATGGCTACACCTTC. It specifies CASTPGQANYGYTF.